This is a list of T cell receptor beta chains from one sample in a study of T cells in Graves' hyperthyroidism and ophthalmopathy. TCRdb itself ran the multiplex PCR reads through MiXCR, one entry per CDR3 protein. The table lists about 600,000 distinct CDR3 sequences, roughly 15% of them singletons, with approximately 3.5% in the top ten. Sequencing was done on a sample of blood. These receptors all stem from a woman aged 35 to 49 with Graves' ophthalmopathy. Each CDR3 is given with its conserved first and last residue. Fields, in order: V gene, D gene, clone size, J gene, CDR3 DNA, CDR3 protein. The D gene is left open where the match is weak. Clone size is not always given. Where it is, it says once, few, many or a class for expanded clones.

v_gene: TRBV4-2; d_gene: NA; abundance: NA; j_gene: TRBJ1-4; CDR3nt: TGTGCCAGCAGCCAAAACACCAGGGGAGAAAAACTGTTTTTT; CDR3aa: CASSQNTRGEKLFF
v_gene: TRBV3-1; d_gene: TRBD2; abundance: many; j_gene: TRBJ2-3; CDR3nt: TGTGCCAGCAGCCCGACTAGCGGACTAGGTGATACGCAGTATTTT; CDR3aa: CASSPTSGLGDTQYF
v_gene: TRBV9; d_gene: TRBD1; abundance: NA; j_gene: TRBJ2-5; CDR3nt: TGTGCCAGCAGCGTAGGGGGACAGACACAAGAGACCCAGTACTTC; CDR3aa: CASSVGGQTQETQYF
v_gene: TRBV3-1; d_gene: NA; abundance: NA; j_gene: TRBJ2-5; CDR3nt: TGTGCCAGCAGCCAACAGGGTGACGAGACCCAGTACTTC; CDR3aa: CASSQQGDETQYF
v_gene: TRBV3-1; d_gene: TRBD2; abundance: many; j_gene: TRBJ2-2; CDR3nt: TGTGCCAGCAGCCGAAATAGCGGGAGGAACACCGGGGAGCTGTTTTTT; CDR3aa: CASSRNSGRNTGELFF
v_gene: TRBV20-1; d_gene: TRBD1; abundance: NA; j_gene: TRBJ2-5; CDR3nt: TGCAGTGCTAGAGATTGGGGGACAGGGGTCCGCCAAGAGACCCAGTACTTC; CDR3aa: CSARDWGTGVRQETQYF
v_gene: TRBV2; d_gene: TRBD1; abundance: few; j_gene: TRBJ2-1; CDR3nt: TGTGCCAGCACTGGGACAGGGGGAGGTTACAATGAGCAGTTCTTC; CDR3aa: CASTGTGGGYNEQFF
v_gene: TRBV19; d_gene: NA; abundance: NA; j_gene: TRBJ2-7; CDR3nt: TGTGCCAGTAGTACAGGACGGGACGGTGGTCTGTACGAGCAGTACTTC; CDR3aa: CASSTGRDGGLYEQYF
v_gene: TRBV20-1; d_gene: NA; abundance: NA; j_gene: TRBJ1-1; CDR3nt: TGCAGTGCCACACATATAGCTGGGGGTTACGCTGAAGCTTTCTTT; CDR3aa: CSATHIAGGYAEAFF
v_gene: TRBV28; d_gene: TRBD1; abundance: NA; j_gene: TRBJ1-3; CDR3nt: TGTGCCAGCAGCCGAAACAGGGGATTGGGCGAAAACACCATATATTTT; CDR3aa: CASSRNRGLGENTIYF
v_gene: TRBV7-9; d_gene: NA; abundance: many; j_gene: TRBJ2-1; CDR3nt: TGTGCCAGCAGCCCTAACGTACGGGGGGCCACAAGCTCCTACAATGAGCAGTTCTTC; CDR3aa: CASSPNVRGATSSYNEQFF
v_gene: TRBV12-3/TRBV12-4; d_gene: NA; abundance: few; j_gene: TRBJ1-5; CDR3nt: TGTGCCAGCAGTTTATTAAGTAGCAATCAGCCCCAGCATTTT; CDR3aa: CASSLLSSNQPQHF
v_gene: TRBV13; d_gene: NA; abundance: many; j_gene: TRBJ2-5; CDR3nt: TGTGCCAGCAGCTTAAACCAGGGGCACATTCGCCAAGAGACCCAGTACTTC; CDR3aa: CASSLNQGHIRQETQYF
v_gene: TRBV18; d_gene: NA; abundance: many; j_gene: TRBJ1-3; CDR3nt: TGTGCCAGCTCACCACCGCTGTTGGTCCCTCTGGACACCATATATTTT; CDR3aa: CASSPPLLVPLDTIYF
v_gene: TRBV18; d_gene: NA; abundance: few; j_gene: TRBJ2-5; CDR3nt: TGTGCCAGCTCACGAAGGACGGACACCGAAGAGACCCAGTACTTC; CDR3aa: CASSRRTDTEETQYF
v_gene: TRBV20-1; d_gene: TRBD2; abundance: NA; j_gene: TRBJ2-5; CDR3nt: TGCAGTGCTACTCAGGGACTAGCGGGAGAGGAGGCCCAGTACTTC; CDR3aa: CSATQGLAGEEAQYF
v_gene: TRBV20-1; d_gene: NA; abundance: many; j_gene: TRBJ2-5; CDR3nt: TGCAGTGCTAGCGTGGGGGAGTACCAAGAGACCCAGTACTTC; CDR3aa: CSASVGEYQETQYF
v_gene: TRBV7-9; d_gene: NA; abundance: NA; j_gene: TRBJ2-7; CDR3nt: TGTGCCAGCAGCTTATCCAGGGGCGCGGATCTCTACGAGCAGTACTTC; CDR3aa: CASSLSRGADLYEQYF
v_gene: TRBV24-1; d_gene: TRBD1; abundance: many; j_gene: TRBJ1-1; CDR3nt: TGTGCCACCTCGACAGGGGGGACTGAAGCTTTCTTT; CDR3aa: CATSTGGTEAFF
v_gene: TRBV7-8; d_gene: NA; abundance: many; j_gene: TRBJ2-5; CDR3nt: TGTGCCAGCAGCCCCCAGGAGAAGCGGTCAGAGACCCAGTACTTC; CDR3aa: CASSPQEKRSETQYF
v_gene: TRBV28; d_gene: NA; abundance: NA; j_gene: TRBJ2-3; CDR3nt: TGTGCCAGCAGTTTATTAGACAGGAGCACAGATACGCAGTATTTT; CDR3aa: CASSLLDRSTDTQYF
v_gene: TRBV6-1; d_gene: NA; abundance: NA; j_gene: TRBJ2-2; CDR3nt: TGTGCCAGCAGTCCACCCATCCGAGGCACCGAGGAGCTGTTTTTT; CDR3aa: CASSPPIRGTEELFF
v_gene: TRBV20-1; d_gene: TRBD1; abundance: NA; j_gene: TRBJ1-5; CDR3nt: TGCAGTGCTAGTTTGGACAGGATTCAGCCCCAGCATTTT; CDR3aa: CSASLDRIQPQHF
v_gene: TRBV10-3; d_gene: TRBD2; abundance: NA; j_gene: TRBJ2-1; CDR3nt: TGTGCCATCAGTGAGTCGACACTAGCGGGTTACAATGAGCAGTTCTTC; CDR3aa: CAISESTLAGYNEQFF
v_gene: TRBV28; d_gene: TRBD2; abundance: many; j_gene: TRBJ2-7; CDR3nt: TGTGCCAGCAGTGATACTAGCGGGAGGGCCTACGAGCAGTACTTC; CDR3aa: CASSDTSGRAYEQYF
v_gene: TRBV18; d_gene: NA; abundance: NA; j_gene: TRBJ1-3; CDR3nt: TGTGCCAGCTCACCAACTGAAACCCGGGCAGGGAACACCATATATTTT; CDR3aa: CASSPTETRAGNTIYF
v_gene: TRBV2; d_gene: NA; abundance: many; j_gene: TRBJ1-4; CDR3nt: TGTGCCAGCAGCCCCCGAACTAATGAAAAACTGTTTTTT; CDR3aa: CASSPRTNEKLFF
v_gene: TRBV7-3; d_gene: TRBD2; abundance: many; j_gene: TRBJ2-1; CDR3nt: TGTGCCAGCAGCGTCCTAGCGGGAGGGCCCAATGAGCAGTTCTTC; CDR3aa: CASSVLAGGPNEQFF
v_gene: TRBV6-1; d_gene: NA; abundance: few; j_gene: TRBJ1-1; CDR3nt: TGTGCCAGTGCGCCTGACAGATTGAACACTGAAGCTTTCTTT; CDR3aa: CASAPDRLNTEAFF
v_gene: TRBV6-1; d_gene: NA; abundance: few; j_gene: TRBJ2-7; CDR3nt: TGTGCCTGTAGACAAATCTACGAGCAGTACTTC; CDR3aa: CACRQIYEQYF
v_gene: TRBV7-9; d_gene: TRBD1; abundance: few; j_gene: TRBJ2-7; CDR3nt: TGTGCCAGCAGCTCGGCCGGGACAGCCATGTACGAGGTGTACTTC; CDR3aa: CASSSAGTAMYEVYF
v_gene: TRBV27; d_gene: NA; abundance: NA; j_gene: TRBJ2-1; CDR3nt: TGTGCCAGCAGTAAGGGGACGGAACTACGATACAATGAGCAGTTCTTC; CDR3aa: CASSKGTELRYNEQFF
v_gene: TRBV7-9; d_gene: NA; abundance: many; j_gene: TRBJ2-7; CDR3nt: TGTGCCAGCAGCTTAGTGGAGCGGAACCACTACGAGCAGTACTTC; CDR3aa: CASSLVERNHYEQYF
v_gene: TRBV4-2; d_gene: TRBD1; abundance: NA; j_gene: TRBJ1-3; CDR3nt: TGTGCCAGCAGCCGTCCGGGACAGAGAAACACCATATATTTT; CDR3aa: CASSRPGQRNTIYF
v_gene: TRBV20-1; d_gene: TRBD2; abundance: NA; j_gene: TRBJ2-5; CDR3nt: TGCAGTGCTCAATGGTGGGAGGGCCTTGGGGAGTACTTC; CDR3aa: CSAQWWEGLGEYF
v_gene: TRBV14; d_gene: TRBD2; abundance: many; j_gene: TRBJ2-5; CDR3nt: TGTGCCAGCAGCCGACGAAGCGGGGGGAACCAAGAGACCCAGTACTTC; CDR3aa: CASSRRSGGNQETQYF
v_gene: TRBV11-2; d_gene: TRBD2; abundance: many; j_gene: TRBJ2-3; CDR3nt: TGTGCCAGCAGCTTATCCCTAGCGGGAGCCACAGATACGCAGTATTTT; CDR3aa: CASSLSLAGATDTQYF
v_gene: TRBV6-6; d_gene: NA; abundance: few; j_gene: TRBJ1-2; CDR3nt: TGTGCCAGCAGTTACTCACGAGGGGTTACCAGATATGGCTACACCTTC; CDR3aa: CASSYSRGVTRYGYTF
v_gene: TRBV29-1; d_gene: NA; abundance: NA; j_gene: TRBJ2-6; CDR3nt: TGCAGCGTTGAAGATGATAAGGGGACTGGGGCCAACGTCCTGACTTTC; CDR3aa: CSVEDDKGTGANVLTF
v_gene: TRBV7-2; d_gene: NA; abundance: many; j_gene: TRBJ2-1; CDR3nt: TGTGCCAGCAGCTTAGGAGGAGGACAACTTAATGGGCAGTTCTTC; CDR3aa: CASSLGGGQLNGQFF
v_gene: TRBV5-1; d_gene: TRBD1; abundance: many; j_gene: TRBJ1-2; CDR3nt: TGCGCCAGCAGCCTGGGACAGGGGGCTGGCTACACCTTC; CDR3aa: CASSLGQGAGYTF
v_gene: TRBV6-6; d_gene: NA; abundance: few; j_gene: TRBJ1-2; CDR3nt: TGTGCCAGCAGTTACGGGGTTAACTATGGCTACACCTTC; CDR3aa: CASSYGVNYGYTF
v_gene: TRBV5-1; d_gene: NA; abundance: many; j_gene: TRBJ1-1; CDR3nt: TGCGCCAGCAGCTTGGATTCATTCCCCGGCGCTGAAGCTTTCTTT; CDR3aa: CASSLDSFPGAEAFF
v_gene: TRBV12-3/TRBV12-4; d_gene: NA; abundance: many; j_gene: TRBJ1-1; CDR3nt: TGTGCCAGCAGTTTATGGCCGGGACATCAAAAAGAAGCTTTCTTT; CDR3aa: CASSLWPGHQKEAFF
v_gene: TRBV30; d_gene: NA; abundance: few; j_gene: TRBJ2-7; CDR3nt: TGTGCCTGGAGAAGGAAGAGGGGACTCTCCTACGAGCAGTACTTC; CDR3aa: CAWRRKRGLSYEQYF
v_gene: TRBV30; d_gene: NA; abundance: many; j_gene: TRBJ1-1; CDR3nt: TGTGCCTGGAGTAGACAGTTGGACACTGAAGCTTTCTTT; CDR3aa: CAWSRQLDTEAFF
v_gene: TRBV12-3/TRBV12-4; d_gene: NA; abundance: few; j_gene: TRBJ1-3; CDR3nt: TGTGCCAGCAGCACCTCTAATGGAAACACCATATATTTT; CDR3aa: CASSTSNGNTIYF
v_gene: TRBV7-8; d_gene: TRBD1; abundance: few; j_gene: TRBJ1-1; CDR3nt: TGTGCCAGCAGCCCACGACAGGGGGCTCTAGGCGGTGAAGCTTTCTTT; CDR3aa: CASSPRQGALGGEAFF
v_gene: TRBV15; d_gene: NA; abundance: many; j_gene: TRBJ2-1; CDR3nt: TGTGCCACCAGCCGGGGAGGCAGCTCCTACAATGAGCAGTTCTTC; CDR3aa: CATSRGGSSYNEQFF